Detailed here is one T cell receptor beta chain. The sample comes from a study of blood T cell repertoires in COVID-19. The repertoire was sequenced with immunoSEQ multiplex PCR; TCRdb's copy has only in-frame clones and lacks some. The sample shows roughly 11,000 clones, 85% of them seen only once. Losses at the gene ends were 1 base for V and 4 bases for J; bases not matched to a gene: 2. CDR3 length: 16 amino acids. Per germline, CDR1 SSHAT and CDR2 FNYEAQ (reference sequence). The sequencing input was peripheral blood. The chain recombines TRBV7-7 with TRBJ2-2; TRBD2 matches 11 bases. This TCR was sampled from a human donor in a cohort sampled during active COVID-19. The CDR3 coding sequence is TGTGCCAGCAGCTTAGTAGCGGGGGGGATCACCGGGGAGCTGTTTTTT. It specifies CASSLVAGGITGELFF.